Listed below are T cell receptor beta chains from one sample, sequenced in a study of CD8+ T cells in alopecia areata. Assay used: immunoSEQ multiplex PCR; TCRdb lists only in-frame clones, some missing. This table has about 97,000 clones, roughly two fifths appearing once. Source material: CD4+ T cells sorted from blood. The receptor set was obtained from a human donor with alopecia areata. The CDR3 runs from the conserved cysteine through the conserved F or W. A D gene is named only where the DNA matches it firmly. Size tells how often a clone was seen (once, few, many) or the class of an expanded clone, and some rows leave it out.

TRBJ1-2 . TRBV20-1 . TGCAGTGCCCCGGGGGTCTATGGCTACACCTTC CSAPGVYGYTF
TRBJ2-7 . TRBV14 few TGTGCCAGCAGCCTAGGACGGGGATTCTACGAGCAGTACTTC CASSLGRGFYEQYF
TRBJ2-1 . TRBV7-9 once TGTGCCAGCAGCCAACAGGGTTTTGTTTACAATGAGCAGTTCTTC CASSQQGFVYNEQFF
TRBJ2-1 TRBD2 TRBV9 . TGTGCCAGCAGTCGGGGGGACTGGGGCAATGAGCAGTTCTTC CASSRGDWGNEQFF
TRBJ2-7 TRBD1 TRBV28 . TGTGCCAGCAGCCGGGACAGCCTCTACGAGCAGTACTTC CASSRDSLYEQYF
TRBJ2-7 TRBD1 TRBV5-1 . TGCGCCAGCAGCTCCGGGACAGGTGAGTCCTACGAGCAGTACTTC CASSSGTGESYEQYF
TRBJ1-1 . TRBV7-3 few TGTGCCAGCAGCCGTGGACAGAACACTGAAGCTTTCTTT CASSRGQNTEAFF
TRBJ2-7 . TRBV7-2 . TGTGCCAGCAGCCCTTACTGGCCGGGTAACTACGAGCAGTACTTC CASSPYWPGNYEQYF
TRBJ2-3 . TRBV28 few TGTGCCAGCAGTCCACAGGGCACAGATACGCAGTATTTT CASSPQGTDTQYF
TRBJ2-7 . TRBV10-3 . TGTGCCATCAGCCGGACGTCTGATACCTACGAGCAGTACTTC CAISRTSDTYEQYF
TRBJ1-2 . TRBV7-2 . TGTGCCAGCAGCTTAGACGGGACGGGGTATGGCTACACCTTC CASSLDGTGYGYTF
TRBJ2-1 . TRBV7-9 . TGTGCCAGCAGCTTAAGCCCTAGGGGGGGGACTAAAAACAATGAGCAGTTCTTC CASSLSPRGGTKNNEQFF
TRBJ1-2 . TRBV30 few TGTGCCTGCAGCTCGGACACAAACTATGGCTACACCTTC CACSSDTNYGYTF
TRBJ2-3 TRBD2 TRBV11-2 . TGTGCCAGCAGCTTAGATATCGGACTAGCGGGGGGCACAGATACGCAGTATTTT CASSLDIGLAGGTDTQYF
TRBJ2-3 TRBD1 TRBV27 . TGTGCCAGCAGTTACAGGGGAGATACGCAGTATTTT CASSYRGDTQYF
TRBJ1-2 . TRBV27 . TGTGCCAGCAGTTTATCCGGGCCCCGGATGGGCTACACCTTC CASSLSGPRMGYTF
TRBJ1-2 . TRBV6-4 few TGTGCCAGCAGTGACCGGTCGGGCCGGGGCTATGGCTACACCTTC CASSDRSGRGYGYTF
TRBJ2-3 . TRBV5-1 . TGCGCCAGCAGCGTGACAGGGACTAGCACAGATACGCAGTATTTT CASSVTGTSTDTQYF
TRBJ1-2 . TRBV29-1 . TGCAGCGTCGCCAGGGGCGGGGGCTGCACCTTC CSVARGGGCTF
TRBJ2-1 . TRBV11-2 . TGTGCCAGCAGCCCTCCCAGGGGAAGGAGTGAGCAGTTCTTC CASSPPRGRSEQFF
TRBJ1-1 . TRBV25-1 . TGTGCCAGCAGTGAGCGGGGGAACACTGAAGCTTTCTTT CASSERGNTEAFF
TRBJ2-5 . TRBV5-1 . TGCGCCAGCAGCTTGCAGAGCGAGGAGACCCAGTACTTC CASSLQSEETQYF
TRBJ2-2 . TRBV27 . TGTGCCAGCAGTTGGGGGCGGGACCAAGACACCGGGGAGCTGTTTTTT CASSWGRDQDTGELFF
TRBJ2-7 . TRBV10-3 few TGTGCCATCAGTGAAGGGTACGAGCAGTACTTC CAISEGYEQYF
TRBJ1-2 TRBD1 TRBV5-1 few TGCGCCAGCAGCTTGAGTCGGGACAGCCACTACACCTTC CASSLSRDSHYTF
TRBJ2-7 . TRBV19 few TGTGCCAGTAGTATTTCGGGGGAGAGCTACGAGCAGTACTTC CASSISGESYEQYF
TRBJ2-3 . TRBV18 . TGTGCCAGCTCACCACCTACGGGGGGCGCGTCCACAGATACGCAGTATTTT CASSPPTGGASTDTQYF
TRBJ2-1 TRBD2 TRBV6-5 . TGTGCCAGCAGAACTAGCGGGGCAAACAATGAGCAGTTCTTC CASRTSGANNEQFF
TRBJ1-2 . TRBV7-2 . TGTGCCAGCAGCTTGCGAGGACAACTCTATGGCTACACCTTC CASSLRGQLYGYTF
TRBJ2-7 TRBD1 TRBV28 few TGTGCCAGCAGCCCCACCGGGACAGCCTCCTACGAGCAGTACTTC CASSPTGTASYEQYF
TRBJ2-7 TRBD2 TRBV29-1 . TGCAGCGTTGAAGGCCTAGCGGGGGGGCTCGACGAGCAGTACTTC CSVEGLAGGLDEQYF
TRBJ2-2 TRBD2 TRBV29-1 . TGCAGCGTCGCCCGGAGACTAGCGGGTGCCGGGGAGCTGTTTTTT CSVARRLAGAGELFF
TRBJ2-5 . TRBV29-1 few TGCAGCGGATTAGACACGGACCTCCAAGAGACCCAGTACTTC CSGLDTDLQETQYF
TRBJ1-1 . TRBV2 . TGTGCCAGCAGGGAGAGGAACACTGAAGCTTTCTTT CASRERNTEAFF
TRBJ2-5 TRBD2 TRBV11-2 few TGTGCCAGCAGCCCGACGGGGGGAACCCAGTACTTC CASSPTGGTQYF
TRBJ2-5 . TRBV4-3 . TGCGCCAGCAGCCAAGAGCACACCCCACAAGAGACCCAGTACTTC CASSQEHTPQETQYF
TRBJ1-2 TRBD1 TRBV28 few TGTGCCAGCAGTTTTCTAAGCGGGGACAGGAAGGGCTACACCTTC CASSFLSGDRKGYTF
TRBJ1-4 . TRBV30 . TGTGCCTGGAGTGTACAGTCAGGGCGGGCTGAAAAACTGTTTTTT CAWSVQSGRAEKLFF
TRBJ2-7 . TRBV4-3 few TGCGCCAGCAGCCAAGATTATAGGAGCTCCTACGAGCAGTACTTC CASSQDYRSSYEQYF
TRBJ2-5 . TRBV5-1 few TGCGCCAGCAGCTTGGAATGGGAGACCCAGTACTTC CASSLEWETQYF
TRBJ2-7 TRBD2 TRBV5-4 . TGTGCCAGCAGCCTGGAAGGGACTAGCGGCTACGAGCAGTACTTC CASSLEGTSGYEQYF
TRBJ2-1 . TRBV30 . TGTGCCTGGAGTGTTGATCGGCGACTAATCGTAAATGAGCAGTTCTTC CAWSVDRRLIVNEQFF
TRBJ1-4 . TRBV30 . TGTGCCTGGAGTGTACGAACGGGATATGAAAAACTGTTTTTT CAWSVRTGYEKLFF
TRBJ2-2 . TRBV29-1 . TGCAGCGTTGGTCGTCCACAGGGTTTTGGGAACACCGGGGAGCTGTTTTTT CSVGRPQGFGNTGELFF